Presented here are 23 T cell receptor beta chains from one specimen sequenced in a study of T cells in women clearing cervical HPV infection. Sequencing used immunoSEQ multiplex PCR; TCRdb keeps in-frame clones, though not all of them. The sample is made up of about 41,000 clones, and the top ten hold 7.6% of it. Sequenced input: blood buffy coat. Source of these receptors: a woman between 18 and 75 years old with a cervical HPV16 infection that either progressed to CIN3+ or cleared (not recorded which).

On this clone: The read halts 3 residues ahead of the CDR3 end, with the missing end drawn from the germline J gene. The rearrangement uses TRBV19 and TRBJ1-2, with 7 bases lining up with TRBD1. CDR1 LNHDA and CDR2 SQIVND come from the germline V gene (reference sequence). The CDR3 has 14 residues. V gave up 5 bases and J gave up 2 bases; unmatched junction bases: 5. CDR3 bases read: TGTGCCAGTAGTCCGATGGGACAGAACTATGGC. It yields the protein CASSPMGQNYG. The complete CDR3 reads CASSPMGQNYGYTF.

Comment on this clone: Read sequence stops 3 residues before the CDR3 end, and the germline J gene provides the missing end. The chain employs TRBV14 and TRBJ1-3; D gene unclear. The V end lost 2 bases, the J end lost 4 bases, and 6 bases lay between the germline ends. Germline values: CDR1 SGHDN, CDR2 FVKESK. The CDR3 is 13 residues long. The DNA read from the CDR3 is TGTGCCAGCAGCCAAATACAAGGAAACACC. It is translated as CASSQIQGNT. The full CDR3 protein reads CASSQIQGNTIYF.

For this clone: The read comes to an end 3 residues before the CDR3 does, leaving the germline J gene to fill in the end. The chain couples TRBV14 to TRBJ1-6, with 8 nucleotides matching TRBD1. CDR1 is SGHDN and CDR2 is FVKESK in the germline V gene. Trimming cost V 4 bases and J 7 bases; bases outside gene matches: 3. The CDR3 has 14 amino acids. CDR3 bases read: TGTGCCAGCAGCCGACAGGGGTGGAATTCACCC. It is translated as CASSRQGWNSP. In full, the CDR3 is CASSRQGWNSPLHF.

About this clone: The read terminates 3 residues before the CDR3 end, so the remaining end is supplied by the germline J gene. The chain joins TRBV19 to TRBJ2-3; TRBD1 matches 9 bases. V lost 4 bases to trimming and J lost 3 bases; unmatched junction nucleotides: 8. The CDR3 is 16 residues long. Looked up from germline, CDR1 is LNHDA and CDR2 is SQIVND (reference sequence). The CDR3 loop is CASSTKTGGRTDTQYF. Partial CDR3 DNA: TGTGCCAGTAGTACCAAGACAGGGGGAAGGACAGATACG. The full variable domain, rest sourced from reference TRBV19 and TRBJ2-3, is DGGITQSPKYLFRKEGQNVTLSCEQNLNHDAMYWYRQDPGQGLRLIYYSQIVNDFQKGDIAEGYSVSREKKESFPLTVTSAQKNPTAFYLCASSTKTGGRTDTQYFGPGTRLTVL.

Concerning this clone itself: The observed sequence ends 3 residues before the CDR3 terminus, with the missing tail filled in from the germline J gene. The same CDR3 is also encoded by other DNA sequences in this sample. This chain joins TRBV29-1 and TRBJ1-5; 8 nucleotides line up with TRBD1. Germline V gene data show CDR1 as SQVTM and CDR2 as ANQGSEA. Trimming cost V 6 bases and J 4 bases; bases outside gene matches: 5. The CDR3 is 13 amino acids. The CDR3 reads CSVRTGLNQPQHF. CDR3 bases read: TGCAGCGTCCGGACAGGGCTAAATCAGCCC.

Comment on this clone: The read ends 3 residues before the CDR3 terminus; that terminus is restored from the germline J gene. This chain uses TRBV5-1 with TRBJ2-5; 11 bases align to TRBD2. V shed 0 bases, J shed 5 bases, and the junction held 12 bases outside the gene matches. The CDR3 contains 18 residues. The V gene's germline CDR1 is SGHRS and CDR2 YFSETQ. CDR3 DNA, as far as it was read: TGCGCCAGCAGCTTGGGGGCTAGCGGGGGGCTCTCGGGGGAGACC. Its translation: CASSLGASGGLSGET. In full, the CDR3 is CASSLGASGGLSGETQYF.

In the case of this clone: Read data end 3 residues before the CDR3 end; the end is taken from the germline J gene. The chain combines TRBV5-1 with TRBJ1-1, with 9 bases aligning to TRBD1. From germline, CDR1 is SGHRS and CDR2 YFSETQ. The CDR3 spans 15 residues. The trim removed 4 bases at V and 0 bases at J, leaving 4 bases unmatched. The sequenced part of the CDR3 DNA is TGCGCCAGCAGCGCAAGGGACAGGGTGAACACTGAA. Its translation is CASSARDRVNTE. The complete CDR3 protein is CASSARDRVNTEAFF.

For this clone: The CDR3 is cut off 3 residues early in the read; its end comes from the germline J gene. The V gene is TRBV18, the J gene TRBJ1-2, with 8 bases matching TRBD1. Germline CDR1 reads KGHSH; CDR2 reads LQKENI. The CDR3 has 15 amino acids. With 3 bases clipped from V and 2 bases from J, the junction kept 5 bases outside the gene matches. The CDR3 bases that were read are TGTGCCAGCTCACCCACAGGGGGTCCCAACTATGGC. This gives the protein CASSPTGGPNYG. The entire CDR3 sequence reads CASSPTGGPNYGYTF. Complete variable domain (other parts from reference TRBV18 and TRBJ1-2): NAGVMQNPRHLVRRRGQEARLRCSPMKGHSHVYWYRQLPEEGLKFMVYLQKENIIDESGMPKERFSAEFPKEGPSILRIQQVVRGDSAAYFCASSPTGGPNYGYTFGSGTRLTVV.

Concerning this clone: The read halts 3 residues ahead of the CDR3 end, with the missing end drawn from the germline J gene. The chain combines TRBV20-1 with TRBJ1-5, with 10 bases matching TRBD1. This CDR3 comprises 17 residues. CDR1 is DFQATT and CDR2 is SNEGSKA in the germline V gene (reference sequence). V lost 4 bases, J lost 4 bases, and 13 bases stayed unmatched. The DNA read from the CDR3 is TGCAGTGCTACGCTGTTTGACAGGGGGCATGATAATCAGCCC. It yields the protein CSATLFDRGHDNQP. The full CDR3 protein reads CSATLFDRGHDNQPQHF.

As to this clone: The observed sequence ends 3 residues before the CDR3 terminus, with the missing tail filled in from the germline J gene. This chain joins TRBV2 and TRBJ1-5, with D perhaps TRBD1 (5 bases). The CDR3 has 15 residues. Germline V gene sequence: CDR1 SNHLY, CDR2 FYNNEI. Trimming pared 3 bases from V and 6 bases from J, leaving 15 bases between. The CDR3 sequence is CASSEKGVMSQPQHF. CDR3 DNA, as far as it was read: TGTGCCAGCAGTGAGAAAGGGGTTATGAGTCAGCCC.

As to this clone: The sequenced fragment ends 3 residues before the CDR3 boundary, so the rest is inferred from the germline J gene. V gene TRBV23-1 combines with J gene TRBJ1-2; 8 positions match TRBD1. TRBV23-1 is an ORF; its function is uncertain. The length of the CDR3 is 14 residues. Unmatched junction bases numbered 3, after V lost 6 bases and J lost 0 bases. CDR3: CASSQGQANYGYTF. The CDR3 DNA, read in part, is TGCGCCAGCAGCCAGGGACAGGCTAACTATGGC.

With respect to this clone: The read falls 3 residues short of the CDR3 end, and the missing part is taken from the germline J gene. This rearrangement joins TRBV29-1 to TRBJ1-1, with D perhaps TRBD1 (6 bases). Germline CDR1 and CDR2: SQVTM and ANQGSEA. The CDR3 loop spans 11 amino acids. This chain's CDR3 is CSVDFMGAAFF. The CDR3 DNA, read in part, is TGCAGCGTTGATTTTATGGGGGCG.

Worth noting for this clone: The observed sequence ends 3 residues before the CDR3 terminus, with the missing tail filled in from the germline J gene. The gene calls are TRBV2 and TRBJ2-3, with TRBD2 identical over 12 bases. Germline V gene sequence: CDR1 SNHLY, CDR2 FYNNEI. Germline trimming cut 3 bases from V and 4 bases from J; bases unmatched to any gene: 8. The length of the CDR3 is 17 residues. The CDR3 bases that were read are TGTGCCAGCAGTGAGTTAACGACTAGCGGGAGTGCAGATACG. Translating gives CASSELTTSGSADT. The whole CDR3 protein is CASSELTTSGSADTQYF.

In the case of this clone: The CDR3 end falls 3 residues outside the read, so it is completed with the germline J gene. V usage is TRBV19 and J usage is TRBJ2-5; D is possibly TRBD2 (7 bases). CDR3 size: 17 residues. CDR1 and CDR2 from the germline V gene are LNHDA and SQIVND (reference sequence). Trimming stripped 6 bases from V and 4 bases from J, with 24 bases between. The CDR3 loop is CASSPIQLAKGGETQYF. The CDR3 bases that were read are TGTGCCAGTAGCCCGATCCAACTAGCGAAGGGGGGAGAGACC.

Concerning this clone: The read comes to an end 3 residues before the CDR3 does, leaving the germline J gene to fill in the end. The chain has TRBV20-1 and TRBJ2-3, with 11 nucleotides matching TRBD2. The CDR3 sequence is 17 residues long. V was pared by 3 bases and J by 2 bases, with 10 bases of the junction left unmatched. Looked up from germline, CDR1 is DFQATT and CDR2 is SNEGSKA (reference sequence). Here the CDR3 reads CSASWRNSGRATDTQYF. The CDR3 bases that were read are TGCAGTGCTAGTTGGCGAAATAGCGGGAGGGCCACAGATACG.

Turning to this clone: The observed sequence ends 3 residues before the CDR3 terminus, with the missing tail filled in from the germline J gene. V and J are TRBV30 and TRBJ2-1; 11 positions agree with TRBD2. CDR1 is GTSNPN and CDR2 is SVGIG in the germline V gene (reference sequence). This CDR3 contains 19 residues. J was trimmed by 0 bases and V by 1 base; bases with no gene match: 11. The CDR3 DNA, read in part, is TGTGCCTGGAGTGGCCCCTCTAGCGGGGGGTCGAGCTCCTACAATGAG. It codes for CAWSGPSSGGSSSYNE. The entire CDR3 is CAWSGPSSGGSSSYNEQFF.

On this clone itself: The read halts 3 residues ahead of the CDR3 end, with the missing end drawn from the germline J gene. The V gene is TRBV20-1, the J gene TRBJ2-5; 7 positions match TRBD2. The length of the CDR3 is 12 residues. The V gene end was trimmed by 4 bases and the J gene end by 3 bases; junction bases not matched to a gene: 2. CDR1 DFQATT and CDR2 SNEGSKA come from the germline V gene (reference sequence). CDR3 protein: CSATGGKETQYF. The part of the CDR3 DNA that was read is TGCAGTGCTACGGGGGGTAAAGAGACC.

The DNA read from the CDR3 is TGCGCCAGCAGCTGGGGACAGTCGGTCACTGAA. This sequence encodes CASSWGQSVTE. The entire CDR3 is CASSWGQSVTEAFF. The V call is TRBV5-1, the J call TRBJ1-1, with TRBD1 identical over 7 bases. The read terminates 3 residues ahead of where the CDR3 ends, so the germline J gene completes it. There are 14 residues in the CDR3. The V and J ends lost 3 bases and 4 bases, in that order; junction bases with no gene match: 6. Germline V CDR1 and CDR2: SGHRS, YFSETQ.

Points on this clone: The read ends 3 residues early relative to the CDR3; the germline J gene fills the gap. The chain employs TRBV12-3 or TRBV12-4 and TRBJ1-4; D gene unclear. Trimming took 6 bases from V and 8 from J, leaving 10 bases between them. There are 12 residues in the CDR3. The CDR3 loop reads CASRTTREKLFF. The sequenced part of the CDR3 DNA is TGTGCCAGCAGGACGACACGAGAAAAA.

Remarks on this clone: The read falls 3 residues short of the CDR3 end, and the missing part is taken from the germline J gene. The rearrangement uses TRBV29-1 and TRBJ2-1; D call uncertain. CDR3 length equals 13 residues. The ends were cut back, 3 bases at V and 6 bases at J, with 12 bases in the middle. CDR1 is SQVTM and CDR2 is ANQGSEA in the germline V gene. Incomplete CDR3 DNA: TGCAGCGTTGAGGGCTTGTTCGGCAATGAG. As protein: CSVEGLFGNE. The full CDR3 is CSVEGLFGNEQFF.

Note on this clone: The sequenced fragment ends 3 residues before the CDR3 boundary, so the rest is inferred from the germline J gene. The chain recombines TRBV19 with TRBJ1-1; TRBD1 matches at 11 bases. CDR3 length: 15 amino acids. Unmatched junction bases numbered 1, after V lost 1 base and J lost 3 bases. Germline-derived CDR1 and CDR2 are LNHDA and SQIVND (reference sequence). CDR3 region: CASSIAGQGDTEAFF. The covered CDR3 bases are TGTGCCAGTAGTATAGCGGGACAGGGGGACACTGAA.

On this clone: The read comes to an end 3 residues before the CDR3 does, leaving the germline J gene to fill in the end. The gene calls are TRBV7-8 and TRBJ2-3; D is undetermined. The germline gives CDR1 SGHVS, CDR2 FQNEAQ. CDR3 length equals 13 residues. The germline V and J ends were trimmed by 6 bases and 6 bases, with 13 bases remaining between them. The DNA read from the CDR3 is TGTGCCAGCAGGCTAAGTCCTGCGGATACG. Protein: CASRLSPADT. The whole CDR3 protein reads CASRLSPADTQYF.

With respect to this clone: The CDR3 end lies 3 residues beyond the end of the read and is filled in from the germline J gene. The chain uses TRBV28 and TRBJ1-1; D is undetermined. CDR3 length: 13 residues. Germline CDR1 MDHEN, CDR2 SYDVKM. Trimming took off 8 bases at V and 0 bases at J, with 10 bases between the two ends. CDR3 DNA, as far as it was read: TGTGCCAGCTTACCCAACATGAACACTGAA. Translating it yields CASLPNMNTE. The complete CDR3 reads CASLPNMNTEAFF.